The subject of this entry is one T cell receptor beta chain. Healthy controls were blood donors with median age about 50 years (range roughly 21-70) and under 60% female. Trimming left V 4 bases short and J 3 bases short, with 10 bases between. The CDR3 is 13 amino acids. CDR1 and CDR2 (germline): MDHEN, SYDVKM. Assay used: immunoSEQ multiplex PCR; TCRdb lists only in-frame clones, some missing. The table has about 26,000 clones, around 76% seen once; the top ten hold roughly 4.9%. This sample was included in a study of somatic mutations in cytotoxic T cells in rheumatoid arthritis. J is TRBJ2-7 and V is TRBV28; no reliable D call. This sequence originates from a man aged 50 or older in good health. The sequenced material came from CD8+ T cells sorted from blood. As DNA, the CDR3 is TGTGCCAGCAGTTCCCTCCGCAGCTACGAGCAGTACTTC. Translated: CASSSLRSYEQYF.